This T cell receptor beta chain was identified during a study of blood T cell repertoires in COVID-19. CDR3 length equals 16 residues. V was pared by 4 bases and J by 0 bases, with 3 bases of the junction left unmatched. CDR1 and CDR2 (germline): SGDLS, YYNGEE. Clones were read by immunoSEQ multiplex PCR, and TCRdb kept only the in-frame ones, dropping some. This sample has roughly 190,000 clones, with about 80% found just once. The chain joins TRBV9 to TRBJ1-4; 10 positions match TRBD1. Material: peripheral blood. The receptor was derived from a woman aged 50 to 65 with active or convalescent COVID-19. The CDR3 here is CASSTGQGTTNEKLFF. As DNA, the CDR3 is TGTGCCAGCAGCACGGGACAGGGGACAACTAATGAAAAACTGTTTTTT.